This T cell receptor (beta chain) was documented in a study of PD-1 blockade in classical Hodgkin lymphoma. Overall study: Once every 2 weeks, patients received intravenous nivolumab at 3 mg/kg.

Relapse was seen in all patients after autologous stem cell transplantation, and brentuximab vedotin exposure was variable. Patients showed best responses of complete response, partial response or progressive disease. Trimming took off 7 bases at V and 4 bases at J, with 19 bases between the two ends. The germline V gene encodes CDR1 MDHEN and CDR2 SYDVKM. The CDR3 covers 15 residues. TCRdb's copy holds only in-frame clones and misses some; the assay was immunoSEQ multiplex PCR. The profile shows nearly 100,000 clones, approximately 88% of them singletons. Sample: peripheral blood mononuclear cells (PBMCs), taken at baseline. The receptor comes from a human donor with classical Hodgkin lymphoma. The chain combines TRBV28 with TRBJ1-2, with D possibly matching TRBD1 (6 bases). DNA for the CDR3: TGTGCCAGCAATAGGTGGGGGGGGCAGGGCTATGGCTACACCTTC. This sequence encodes CASNRWGGQGYGYTF.